This is a list of T cell receptor beta chains from one sample in a study of control samples from healthy donors and cancer patients. Clones were sequenced by immunoSEQ multiplex PCR, and TCRdb holds only the in-frame ones, with some missing. This sample carries some 49,000 clones, 90% to 95% of them seen once, and the ten largest clones take roughly 0.8%. Sequenced input: PBMCs. The receptors derive from a man aged 25-45 years with colorectal cancer. The CDR3 runs from the conserved cysteine through the conserved F or W. Clone size is stated in some rows and not others, as once, few, many or a class when expanded.

clone size	V gene	J gene	CDR3 protein
NA	TRBV4-1	TRBJ1-3	CASSQDPTHRSGNTIYF
NA	TRBV5-1	TRBJ2-1	CASSLVSSYNEQFF
NA	TRBV7-6	TRBJ1-4	CASSLDPTGKLFF
NA	TRBV12-5	TRBJ2-2	CASGLSANTGELFF
NA	TRBV6-5	TRBJ1-5	CASRTRESSNQPQHF
NA	TRBV19	TRBJ1-4	CASSMNAGTAATNEKLFF
NA	TRBV5-8	TRBJ1-5	CASSLGQGAIQPQHF
NA	TRBV6-5	TRBJ2-6	CASSYGGSGANVLTF
once	TRBV5-1	TRBJ1-3	CASSPGGDYSGNTIYF
NA	TRBV3-1/TRBV3-2	TRBJ1-2	CASSFGGGDGYTF
NA	TRBV14	TRBJ2-1	CASSLQGLSYNEQFF
NA	TRBV9	TRBJ1-6	CASSRSDRVSPLHF
NA	TRBV19	TRBJ2-2	CASSVKTGGGTGELFF
once	TRBV10-2	TRBJ1-1	CASGQGLAEAFF
NA	TRBV11-2	TRBJ1-1	CASSLPQALNTEAFF
NA	TRBV11-2	TRBJ2-2	CASSSSVGGNTGELFF
NA	TRBV5-6	TRBJ2-3	CASSRDRTDTQYF
NA	TRBV7-2	TRBJ2-3	CASSLVGGASPVDTQYF
NA	TRBV10-3	TRBJ2-2	CAISENVGGRNTGELFF
NA	TRBV29-1	TRBJ2-4	CSVEAGGNIQYF
NA	TRBV18	TRBJ1-2	CASSFTQGNYGYTF
NA	TRBV2	TRBJ2-6	CAVRRVSGANVLTF
once	TRBV30	TRBJ1-6	CAWSDDRFRSPLHF
few	TRBV6-5	TRBJ2-7	CASSYEGHPRYEQYF
NA	TRBV6-5	TRBJ1-5	CASRQNQGAGPQHF
NA	TRBV19	TRBJ1-6	CASTPRSVPDDSPLHF
NA	TRBV27	TRBJ1-5	CASSFGGNHQPQHF
NA	TRBV27	TRBJ1-5	CASSPLGGLSNQPQHF
few	TRBV7-9	TRBJ1-1	CASSPLGTGGRTEAFF
NA	TRBV13	TRBJ1-2	CASSLGPRGQGVGYTF
NA	TRBV19	TRBJ2-1	CASSIGRGVYNEQFF
NA	TRBV6-5	TRBJ2-1	CASSYPGLAGNEQFF
NA	TRBV5-6	TRBJ2-1	CASSLQVYNEQFF
NA	TRBV6-5	TRBJ1-5	CASSQGFSNQPQHF
once	TRBV10-3	TRBJ1-2	CAISPQGNYGHTF
NA	TRBV29-1	TRBJ1-2	CSVPQDLYGYTF
NA	TRBV3-1/TRBV3-2	TRBJ1-1	CASTPTRAYGNTEAFF
NA	TRBV4-3	TRBJ1-2	CASSLHDRGDLYGYTF
NA	TRBV15	TRBJ1-1	CATSRDGGMNTEAFF
NA	TRBV9	TRBJ1-6	CASSFDRVNSPLHF
NA	TRBV6-5	TRBJ2-3	CAVWGITDTQYF
NA	TRBV6-2/TRBV6-3	TRBJ2-7	CASSSRTGGRGVDEQYF